A few counts support the clone carrying this T cell receptor (beta chain). The antigen remains unidentified. The length of the CDR3 is 15 residues. Germline V gene data show CDR1 as SGHDT and CDR2 as YYEEEE. V lost 3 bases, J lost 5 bases, and 8 bases stayed unmatched. TCRdb processed the 5' RACE reads anew with MiXCR; each CDR3 protein has one entry. The repertoire includes just under 65,000 distinct CDR3 sequences, approximately 23% of them detected once, and about 3% sits in the top ten. Study-level findings and limits: Tumor Tregs overlapped most with tumor, then blood, naive CD4+ cells.

V gene TRBV5-6 combines with J gene TRBJ1-2; 9 positions agree with TRBD1. The origin of this receptor is a female donor with breast cancer. Sample: memory CD4+ T cells sorted from a lymph node. Subset denoted: memory CD4+ T cells, CD4+CD45RO+CD25-. CDR3 loop: CASSSWTGEEYGYTF. CDR3 DNA sequence: TGTGCCAGCAGCTCTTGGACAGGGGAAGAGTATGGCTACACCTTC.